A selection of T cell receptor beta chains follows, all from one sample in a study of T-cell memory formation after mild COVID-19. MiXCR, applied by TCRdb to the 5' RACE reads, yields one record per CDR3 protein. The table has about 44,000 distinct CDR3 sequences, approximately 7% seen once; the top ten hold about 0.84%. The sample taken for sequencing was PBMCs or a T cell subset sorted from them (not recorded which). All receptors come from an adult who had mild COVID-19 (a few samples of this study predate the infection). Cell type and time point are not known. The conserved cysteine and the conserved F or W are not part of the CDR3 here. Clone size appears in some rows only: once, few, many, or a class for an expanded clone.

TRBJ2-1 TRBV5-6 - ASSLVVAPNEQF
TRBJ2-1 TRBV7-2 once ASETTRNEQF
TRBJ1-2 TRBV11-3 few ASSSGPTYGYT
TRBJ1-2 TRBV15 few ATSRQEINYGYT
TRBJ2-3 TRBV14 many ASSQESYLAGDTDTQY
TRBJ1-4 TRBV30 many AWSVDRGGVDEKLF
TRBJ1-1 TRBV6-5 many ASSYSPGRTEVF
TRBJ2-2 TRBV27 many ASSSLAASEGGELF
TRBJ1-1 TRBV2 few ASIGQLNTEAF
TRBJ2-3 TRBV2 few AIQAGGPPDTQY
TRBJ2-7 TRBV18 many ASSPGESPYEQY
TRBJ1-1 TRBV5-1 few ASSSAYPQGAPERITEAF
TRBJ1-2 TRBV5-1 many ASSLEATFGGYT
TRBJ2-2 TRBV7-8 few ASRGKRASNTGELF
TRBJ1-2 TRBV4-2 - ASSQPGTGGNYGYT
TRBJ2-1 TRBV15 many ATSGGLAVEQF
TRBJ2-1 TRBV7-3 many ASSLGLAGAEQF
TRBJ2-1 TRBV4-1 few ASSSGGIAYNEQF
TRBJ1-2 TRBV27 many ASRPQGVGKSVGYT
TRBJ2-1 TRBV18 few ASSPPHRTSEQF